This entry concerns a single T cell receptor beta chain. The antigen remains undetermined. This entry comes from a study of T cells after yellow fever vaccination. As for the study in general: Where fractions had low cell numbers, libraries were prepared from them with the SMART-Seq v4 Ultra Low Input RNA kit. Study-wide results and limits: After the booster, 96% of CD4 and 88% of CD8 primary-response clones were re-detected. Researchers report a weaker secondary response that nonetheless peaked faster, day 5 versus 15.

CDR1 and CDR2 (germline): LNHNV, YYDKDF (reference sequence). The CDR3 is made up of 15 amino acids. The V end lost 1 base, the J end lost 8 bases, and 14 bases lay between the germline ends. TCRdb re-called the 5' RACE reads through MiXCR, storing one row per CDR3 protein. The sample includes approximately 610,000 distinct CDR3 sequences, about a sixth of them seen just once. The chain joins TRBV15 to TRBJ1-4; no reliable D call. The source material was PBMCs, sampled more than 4 days after the first yellow fever vaccination. The receptor was isolated from a man aged 18 to 35 who received the YFV17D yellow fever vaccine. In nucleotides, the CDR3 is TGTGCCACCAGCAGAGCCCCGGCACCGGAGGAAAAACTGTTTTTT. Its protein is CATSRAPAPEEKLFF.